This T cell receptor beta chain was obtained from a study of post-analysis software for immune sequencing data. On the study more broadly: Disease trajectories encompassed relapsing-remitting, secondary progressive and progressive-relapsing multiple sclerosis.

A word on this clonotype: The antigen is undetermined.

The J segment lost 0 bases and the V segment lost 0 bases, leaving 13 bases of the junction unmatched. The CDR3 is 20 residues long. The V gene's germline CDR1 is MGHRA and CDR2 YSYEKL. Regarding the study as a whole: Controls had lower frequencies than patients of 4 or 5 TRBV segments, which included TRBV5-6, TRBV5-1 and TRBV20-1. Compared with controls, patients showed significantly lower normalized Chao1 diversity. Under the F measure, samples that were prepared in one batch clustered strongly together.

Built from TCR beta cDNA, the libraries had unique molecular identifiers in them. The yield from roughly 1 to 10 million T cells was 500,000 or so cDNA molecules in total. TCRdb re-called the PCR reads through MiXCR, storing one row per CDR3 protein. The sample consists of fewer than 850,000 distinct CDR3 sequences, about 32% of them appearing once. The sequence derives from a girl aged 10-17 years with multiple sclerosis. What was sequenced was blood. The gene calls are TRBV4-1 and TRBJ2-1; 8 positions agree with TRBD1. CDR3 coding DNA: TGCGCCAGCAGCCAAGATCAGGGGCAGGGGGCCTTACCCTCCTACAATGAGCAGTTCTTC. Amino acids: CASSQDQGQGALPSYNEQFF.